The next 3 T cell receptor beta chains were all read from a single sample in a study of blood T cell repertoires in COVID-19. Repertoires were generated with immunoSEQ multiplex PCR, while TCRdb's copy carries only in-frame clones and drops some. This table holds about 390,000 clones, approximately 90% found once. The sequenced material came from PBMCs or T cells enriched from blood (not recorded which). The receptor source for this set is a woman in her 50s who had recovered from COVID-19.

The chain employs TRBV30 and TRBJ1-1; a weak D match, TRBD1 (5 bases). Germline CDR1 reads GTSNPN; CDR2 reads SVGIG (reference sequence). V was shortened by 2 bases and J by 7 bases, with 11 bases between the two germline ends. This CDR3 has 12 amino acids. The CDR3 here is CAWSRAGLEAFF. The CDR3 nucleotides read TGTGCCTGGAGTAGGGCAGGGCTTGAAGCTTTCTTT.

The rearrangement links TRBV12-3 or TRBV12-4 to TRBJ2-2; D may be TRBD2 (5 bases). V was trimmed by 8 bases and J by 1 base, leaving 5 bases between them. The CDR3 has 12 amino acids. CDR3 coding DNA: TGTGCCAGCCGGGAGAACACCGGGGAGCTGTTTTTT. Its translation is CASRENTGELFF.

This chain uses TRBV5-1 with TRBJ2-7, with 7 bases lining up with TRBD2. The CDR3 length is 16 residues. From germline, CDR1 is SGHRS and CDR2 YFSETQ. J lost 5 bases, V lost 4 bases, and 15 bases had no gene match. The CDR3 here is CASSAGETNGPHEQYF. For the CDR3, the DNA is TGCGCCAGCAGCGCGGGAGAGACCAACGGACCCCACGAGCAGTACTTC.